This TCR beta chain was obtained from a study of regulatory T cells in long-lasting Graves disease (dated by TCRdb to the early 2020s). For context, the study as a whole: In the newly diagnosed Graves' disease group, patients had been taking antithyroid drugs for less than 3 months. The study was conducted in China and was registered as a clinical trial. A total of about 33 samples were covered by TCR sequencing, comprising around 13 persistent and roughly 20 newly diagnosed Graves' disease patients. This study used TCR sequencing and RNA sequencing of peripheral blood to compare persistent Graves' disease patients against newly diagnosed Graves' disease patients.

Summary of the overall study and its limitations: Only peripheral blood was studied, because thyroid tissue, the primary lesion, was inaccessible. The small sample size was acknowledged by the authors as a limitation that may reduce accuracy. Compared with newly diagnosed patients, persistent Graves' disease patients had lower TCR Shannon entropy and fewer highly expanded clones, which suggests clonal expansion. Persistent patients shared more public clonotypes among themselves (over 2,500) than newly diagnosed patients did (more than 850). Persistent disease showed preferential use of TRBV28, TRBJ1-2 and TRBJ2-5, whereas newly diagnosed disease favored TRBV20-1 and TRBJ2-1. Only the TCR beta chain was sequenced and analyzed.

The time point label, as the study defines it: newly diagnosed GD, antithyroid drugs for less than 3 months. RNA was extracted from PBMCs in TRIzol for both TCR sequencing and RNA sequencing. The diagnosis of Graves' disease followed American Thyroid Association guidelines. Patients were recruited from an endocrinology department in Xi'an, China. Each patient gave roughly 10 milliliters of peripheral blood, collected in an EDTA anticoagulant tube. Ficoll Paque Plus density gradient separation was used to isolate PBMCs, and no further T cell sorting was done. An Agilent 2100 Bioanalyzer and agarose gel were used to assess RNA quality, and a NanoDrop 2000 was used to measure RNA concentration. This clonotype was observed at least ten times. The clone's antigen remains unknown. No clone much larger than this one lies a single base away; base qualities are absent. The library was prepared using multiplex PCR. TCRdb names Illumina HiSeq 4000 as the instrument used. CDR3 regions were amplified by Arm-PCR with iRepertoire HTBI primers to construct TCR beta libraries. Gel purification was performed on PCR products prior to sequencing. The paper's processing steps were these. Across samples, fewer than 70 TRBV and roughly 15 TRBJ segments were identified and used for gene usage analysis of CDR3 amino acid clonotypes. Filtered high-quality paired reads were merged into contigs using COPE and FqMerger. BLAST was used to align contigs to IMGT TRBV, TRBD and TRBJ reference genes, with CDR3 defined following IMGT. Highly expanded clones were defined as clonotypes with a frequency above 0.1%. Shannon entropy was used to measure repertoire diversity, and the Gini coefficient was used to measure V-J evenness. A clonotype found in more than one individual was treated as public. TCRdb reanalyzed the raw reads on its own, using fastp at Q25 for trimming and MiXCR for clone calling, and kept in-frame beta chains. Entries are consolidated by CDR3 protein sequence, retaining the most common genes and DNA. The V and J calls come from TCRdb's annotation, not from the publication. Within this sample are 680,000 or so distinct CDR3 sequences, with less than 20% of them counted one time only. The top ten constitute about 20% of the sample.

CDR1 SNHLY and CDR2 FYNNEI are derived from the germline V gene. The trim is 5 bases for V and 3 bases for J, with a gap of 13 bases between the germline ends. The CDR3 holds 14 amino acids from the cysteine to the phenylalanine. Just CDR3 DNA is preserved here, 42 bases in frame from base 1. This sample also appeared in a second study, on T cells in Graves' hyperthyroidism and ophthalmopathy. That second report states: Stable Graves' hyperthyroidism was defined as no progression to ophthalmopathy during 18 months of follow-up. Hyperthyroidism patients were newly diagnosed, with disease duration under 2 months, and aged 18 to 65 years. Exclusion was applied to patients with uncontrolled infections, other autoimmune diseases, pregnancy or lactation. Diagnoses relied on clinical symptoms, serum thyroxine and TRAb, thyroid ultrasound and orbital computed tomography. A first-round RT-PCR of the TCR CDR3 used the HTBI primer set with the Qiagen OneStep RT-PCR kit. Most expanded thyroid clonotypes (frequency above 0.001) were also found in blood, which suggests that blood repertoires may mirror thyroid immune responses. A model built on a 13 V-J signature distinguished ophthalmopathy from stable hyperthyroidism, reaching roughly 88% sensitivity and approximately 83% specificity in cross-validation and 80%/75% in testing. In validation, the model predicted progression to ophthalmopathy with 55% to 71% sensitivity and 72% to 85% specificity, a median of approximately 6.7 months before onset. A discovery cohort of roughly 100 patients, 43 with Graves' ophthalmopathy and 55 to 60 with stable Graves' hyperthyroidism, was used to find distinguishing TCR V-J signatures. An independent validation cohort of about 20 hyperthyroidism patients and 17 patients who later progressed to ophthalmopathy tested prospective prediction of ophthalmopathy. The 100 discovery patients were randomly split 7:3 into training and test sets. In addition, the study compared T-cell repertoires in thyroid tissue and in blood from about six Graves' hyperthyroidism patients. After blood sampling, hyperthyroidism patients were treated with methimazole at a starting dose of 30 mg daily, and ophthalmopathy patients were treated with high-dose intravenous methylprednisolone. The libraries were constructed in a second round of multiplex PCR and then size-selected and purified. Libraries were sequenced paired-end with 100 bp reads on an Illumina HiSeq2000. SOAPnuke was used to process the raw data, with reads discarded if the reads contained adapters or uncalled bases, had a mean Phred below 15, or lacked an exact constant-primer or identifier match. High-quality paired reads were merged using COPE v1.2.5, and each unique nucleotide sequence was defined as a clonotype. MiTCR v1.1 was used to align the clonotypes against IMGT TRBV, TRBD and TRBJ reference segments. Only V-J combinations with frequency above 0.0001, covering about 99% of repertoires, were analysed. A TCS score was defined as the ratio of F50 (clonal expansion) to E x V (chaos), with BLOSUM62-based TCRdist applied between CDR3 peptides within each V-J. Welch's t-statistics and random forest reduced 500 to 550 V-J features to 13, which were used in a naive Bayes classifier (R e1071). No statistical method was used to fix the sample size in advance, and group allocation was not hidden from the investigators. TCR Vbeta CDR3 sequencing of roughly 140 peripheral blood samples (roughly 43 ophthalmopathy, about 74 hyperthyroidism and around 17 progressor patients) is reported in the paper.

This sequence originates from a woman aged 25-40 years with Graves disease. Donor details come from another sample of the same person, matched by shared clones. The sample in question was peripheral blood mononuclear cells (PBMCs), obtained at new diagnosis, from a patient treated with antithyroid drugs. Here the chain combines TRBV2 and TRBJ1-1, with a tentative D gene TRBD1 over 5 matching bases. CDR3 sequence: CASSPGQLYTEAFF. The nucleotides read TGTGCCAGCAGTCCCGGACAACTGTACACTGAAGCTTTCTTT.